These T cell receptor beta chains were read from a single sample in a study of cytomegalovirus exposure and HLA in healthy donors. Some clones are missing from TCRdb's copy, which holds only in-frame ones; the method was immunoSEQ multiplex PCR. The sample includes tens of thousands of clones, about nine tenths of them seen just once. The sequenced sample consisted of PBMCs. The receptors stem from a woman aged 40 to 50 in good health and CMV-seropositive. The CDR3 runs from the conserved cysteine through the conserved F or W. D genes are given only for firm matches. Clone size is stated in some rows and not others, as once, few, many or a class when expanded.

13 - TRBJ2-3 - TRBV23-1 CASSQGRTDTQYF TGCGCCAGCAGTCAAGGCCGCACAGATACGCAGTATTTT
15 few TRBJ2-3 - TRBV6-5 CASRSLREFGDTQYF TGTGCCAGCAGGAGTCTTCGGGAGTTCGGAGATACGCAGTATTTT
15 - TRBJ2-5 TRBD1 TRBV30 CAWRGGTGGSKTQYF TGTGCCTGGAGAGGGGGGACAGGGGGCTCGAAGACCCAGTACTTC
15 once TRBJ1-2 TRBD1 TRBV5-4 CASSTEGDRAYGYTF TGTGCCAGCAGTACGGAGGGGGACAGGGCTTATGGCTACACCTTC
15 - TRBJ1-5 TRBD1 TRBV6-6 CASSYSTGGGSPQHF TGTGCCAGCAGTTACTCCACAGGGGGGGGTTCGCCCCAGCATTTT
14 - TRBJ2-5 TRBD1 TRBV11-2 CASSLERTGGVAYF TGTGCCAGCAGCTTAGAGCGGACAGGGGGCGTTGCGTACTTC
14 - TRBJ2-7 TRBD2 TRBV7-2 CASSTSGGSYEQYF TGTGCCAGCAGCACTAGCGGGGGGTCCTACGAGCAGTACTTC
14 - TRBJ2-5 - TRBV5-1 CASSFGTPEETQYF TGCGCCAGCAGCTTTGGGACTCCTGAGGAGACCCAGTACTTC
10 - TRBJ1-2 - TRBV6-5 CASSLYGYTF TGTGCCAGCAGTTTATATGGCTACACCTTC
17 - TRBJ2-7 - TRBV7-9 CASSEPRRDSYTYEQYF TGTGCCAGCAGCGAGCCTCGACGGGACTCATATACCTACGAGCAGTACTTC
15 - TRBJ1-1 TRBD1 TRBV5-4 CASSLRDRGYTEAFF TGTGCCAGCAGCTTGAGGGACAGGGGATATACTGAAGCTTTCTTT
15 - TRBJ2-3 - TRBV7-2 CASSLMAPGTDTQYF TGTGCCAGCAGCTTAATGGCCCCAGGCACAGATACGCAGTATTTT
18 - TRBJ2-1 TRBD2 TRBV15 CATSGPRSGGALYNEQFF TGTGCCACCAGCGGACCGAGAAGCGGGGGGGCCCTCTACAATGAGCAGTTCTTC
14 - TRBJ2-3 - TRBV4-1 CASSPYQATDTQYF TGCGCCAGCAGCCCGTACCAGGCCACAGATACGCAGTATTTT
13 - TRBJ1-5 - TRBV6-5 CASSFRSDQPQHF TGTGCCAGCAGTTTCCGTTCGGATCAGCCCCAGCATTTT
16 - TRBJ1-2 - TRBV7-2 CASSLAEGRQTKGYTF TGTGCCAGCAGCTTGGCCGAGGGCAGGCAAACGAAAGGCTACACCTTC
13 few TRBJ1-1 TRBD1 TRBV28 CASSLGQVVEAFF TGTGCCAGCAGTTTGGGACAGGTTGTGGAAGCTTTCTTT
14 - TRBJ1-2 TRBD1 TRBV7-9 CASSGQGGTYGYTF TGTGCCAGCAGCGGACAGGGAGGTACCTATGGCTACACCTTC
13 - TRBJ2-7 - TRBV4-2 CASSQERVDEQYF TGTGCCAGCAGCCAAGAACGGGTCGACGAGCAGTACTTC
15 - TRBJ1-5 TRBD1 TRBV4-1 CASSQNDRAGGPQHF TGCGCCAGCAGCCAAAATGACAGGGCCGGAGGGCCCCAGCATTTT
14 - TRBJ2-3 - TRBV27 CASSLFTKGDTQYF TGTGCCAGCAGTTTATTCACTAAGGGGGATACGCAGTATTTT
15 - TRBJ1-2 - TRBV12-5 CASGLPGTLFYGYTF TGTGCTAGTGGTTTGCCAGGAACCCTCTTCTATGGCTACACCTTC
16 - TRBJ2-3 TRBD2 TRBV5-1 CASSLASGSASDTQYF TGCGCCAGCAGCTTGGCTAGCGGGAGTGCGTCAGATACGCAGTATTTT
13 - TRBJ2-5 - TRBV5-6 CASSGGTLATQYF TGTGCCAGCAGCGGGGGGACCCTCGCGACCCAGTACTTC
16 - TRBJ2-6 - TRBV7-3 CASSAYRISGANVLTF TGTGCCAGCAGCGCATACAGGATTTCTGGGGCCAACGTCCTGACTTTC
13 - TRBJ1-2 - TRBV7-6 CASSNPGGTGYTF TGTGCCAGCAGCAACCCGGGGGGAACGGGCTACACCTTC
16 - TRBJ1-1 - TRBV5-1 CASSSAWGGMNTEAFF TGCGCCAGCAGTTCCGCATGGGGAGGCATGAACACTGAAGCTTTCTTT
15 - TRBJ1-6 - TRBV6-6 CASKRGQLTDSPLHF TGTGCCAGCAAACGCGGACAGCTCACGGATTCACCCCTCCACTTT
15 once TRBJ1-1 - TRBV6-6 CACSYSIGRNTEAFF TGTGCCTGCAGTTACTCGATTGGGAGGAACACTGAAGCTTTCTTT
16 - TRBJ1-5 - TRBV19 CASSVRWTDSNQPQHF TGTGCCAGTAGTGTCCGATGGACAGACAGCAATCAGCCCCAGCATTTT
16 - TRBJ2-7 TRBD2 TRBV4-1 CASSQEAAGGPHEQYF TGCGCCAGCAGCCAAGAAGCAGCGGGAGGGCCTCACGAGCAGTACTTC
12 - TRBJ2-7 TRBD2 TRBV28 CASGTRPYEQYF TGTGCCAGCGGGACTAGACCCTACGAGCAGTACTTC
16 - TRBJ2-2 - TRBV13 CASSLRPGWDTGELFF TGTGCCAGCAGCTTAAGACCAGGGTGGGACACCGGGGAGCTGTTTTTT
15 few TRBJ2-7 TRBD2 TRBV28 CASSPSQREVYEQYF TGTGCCAGCAGCCCAAGCCAGCGGGAGGTGTACGAGCAGTACTTC
18 - TRBJ2-5 TRBD2 TRBV11-2 CASSLDRAGGPPGETQYF TGTGCCAGCAGCTTAGATCGGGCGGGGGGGCCGCCGGGAGAGACCCAGTACTTC
14 - TRBJ1-1 TRBD1 TRBV2 CASTETGANTEAFF TGTGCCAGCACCGAGACAGGGGCAAACACTGAAGCTTTCTTT
15 - TRBJ2-2 - TRBV5-1 CASSLAGGNTGELFF TGCGCCAGCAGCTTGGCTGGCGGGAACACCGGGGAGCTGTTTTTT
13 once TRBJ1-6 - TRBV19 CASSMRGETPLHF TGTGCCAGTAGTATGCGTGGAGAGACACCCCTCCACTTT
15 - TRBJ1-1 TRBD1 TRBV7-8 CASSRRGAGSTEAFF TGTGCCAGCAGCCGCAGGGGGGCGGGGAGCACTGAAGCTTTCTTT
14 - TRBJ1-1 - TRBV19 CASSILAGGTEAFF TGTGCCAGTAGTATTCTGGCGGGGGGCACTGAAGCTTTCTTT
13 once TRBJ2-7 TRBD1 TRBV18 CASSPNRGDEQYF TGTGCCAGCTCACCAAACAGGGGAGACGAGCAGTACTTC
15 - TRBJ1-6 - TRBV28 CASKPDSIYNSPLHF TGTGCCAGCAAGCCCGACAGCATCTATAATTCACCCCTCCACTTT
15 - TRBJ2-1 - TRBV28 CASSVLQGTYNEQFF TGTGCCAGCAGCGTATTACAGGGAACCTACAATGAGCAGTTCTTC
14 - TRBJ1-2 - TRBV6-1 CASSEWGPGRGYTF TGTGCCAGCAGTGAATGGGGCCCTGGAAGGGGCTACACCTTC
16 - TRBJ2-5 - TRBV11-2 CASSSGTGVGRETQYF TGTGCCAGCAGCTCGGGTACCGGTGTGGGGAGAGAGACCCAGTACTTC
15 - TRBJ2-3 - TRBV11-2 CASSNREPRTDTQYF TGTGCCAGCAGCAACCGGGAGCCTCGCACAGATACGCAGTATTTT
17 - TRBJ2-5 TRBD2 TRBV11-3 CASSLGDTSGQQETQYF TGTGCCAGCAGCTTAGGCGATACTAGCGGGCAACAAGAGACCCAGTACTTC
18 few TRBJ2-1 - TRBV28 CASKSPGTGGNIYNEQFF TGTGCCAGCAAGTCCCCGGGAACTGGAGGGAATATCTACAATGAGCAGTTCTTC
17 - TRBJ1-3 - TRBV2 CASRPLGGIPSGNTIYF TGTGCCAGCAGACCCCTGGGGGGGATTCCATCTGGAAACACCATATATTTT
16 - TRBJ2-1 TRBD2 TRBV7-9 CASSQDPGTSGYEQFF TGTGCCAGCAGCCAAGACCCAGGGACTAGCGGATATGAGCAGTTCTTC
16 - TRBJ2-7 - TRBV6-5 CASSYSRTEAVNEQYF TGTGCCAGCAGTTACTCAAGGACAGAGGCGGTGAACGAGCAGTACTTC
15 - TRBJ2-6 - TRBV27 CASRPRGSGANVLTF TGTGCCAGTCGCCCTCGAGGCTCTGGGGCCAACGTCCTGACTTTC
14 - TRBJ2-7 - TRBV7-2 CASSPTSGRYEQYF TGTGCCAGCAGCCCCACTTCAGGGCGCTACGAGCAGTACTTC